This is a list of T cell receptor beta chains from one sample in a study of PD-1 blockade in mismatch repair-deficient tumors. TCRdb keeps only in-frame clones here, not all; method: immunoSEQ multiplex PCR. This table holds around 49,000 clones, approximately 80% found once. This specimen consisted of PBMCs, obtained before pembrolizumab treatment. Receptors were obtained from an adult with mismatch repair-deficient cancer. CDR3s include the opening cysteine and the closing phenylalanine or tryptophan. D genes are given only for firm matches. Clone size, where shown, is once, few, many, or a class for clones that have expanded.

j_gene: TRBJ2-5; abundance: -; v_gene: TRBV30; d_gene: -; CDR3aa: CAWSHGETQYF; CDR3nt: TGTGCCTGGAGTCACGGAGAGACCCAGTACTTC
j_gene: TRBJ2-7; abundance: -; v_gene: TRBV9; d_gene: -; CDR3aa: CASSPQGPTGYEQYF; CDR3nt: TGTGCCAGCAGCCCCCAAGGACCGACCGGGTACGAGCAGTACTTC
j_gene: TRBJ1-2; abundance: few; v_gene: TRBV6-1; d_gene: -; CDR3aa: CASSTVVHGYTF; CDR3nt: TGTGCCAGTTCGACAGTTGTCCATGGCTACACCTTC
j_gene: TRBJ2-4; abundance: -; v_gene: TRBV27; d_gene: -; CDR3aa: CASSLAGLPGIQYF; CDR3nt: TGTGCCAGCAGTTTAGCGGGGCTCCCCGGCATTCAGTACTTC
j_gene: TRBJ1-5; abundance: -; v_gene: TRBV7-5; d_gene: -; CDR3aa: CARSLVAGPGQPQHF; CDR3nt: TGTGCCAGAAGCTTAGTAGCGGGGCCCGGACAGCCCCAGCATTTT
j_gene: TRBJ1-5; abundance: -; v_gene: TRBV19; d_gene: TRBD1; CDR3aa: CASSAGQQNQPQHF; CDR3nt: TGTGCCAGTAGTGCGGGACAGCAGAATCAGCCCCAGCATTTT
j_gene: TRBJ2-7; abundance: -; v_gene: TRBV15; d_gene: -; CDR3aa: CATSREGVGYEQYF; CDR3nt: TGTGCCACCAGCCGAGAGGGGGTGGGGTACGAGCAGTACTTC
j_gene: TRBJ2-3; abundance: -; v_gene: TRBV5-4; d_gene: TRBD1; CDR3aa: CASSWGQDTDTQYF; CDR3nt: TGTGCCAGCAGCTGGGGACAGGACACAGATACGCAGTATTTT
j_gene: TRBJ2-2; abundance: -; v_gene: TRBV25-1; d_gene: TRBD2; CDR3aa: CASSEFLLAEVGSGELFF; CDR3nt: TGTGCCAGCAGTGAATTTCTGCTAGCGGAGGTGGGTTCCGGGGAGCTGTTTTTT
j_gene: TRBJ1-4; abundance: -; v_gene: TRBV5-1; d_gene: -; CDR3aa: CASSLEDGEKLFF; CDR3nt: TGCGCCAGCAGCTTAGAGGACGGTGAAAAACTGTTTTTT
j_gene: TRBJ1-1; abundance: -; v_gene: TRBV7-9; d_gene: -; CDR3aa: CASSPETGPASKGEAFF; CDR3nt: TGTGCCAGCAGCCCAGAAACAGGGCCCGCATCGAAGGGTGAAGCTTTCTTT
j_gene: TRBJ2-1; abundance: few; v_gene: TRBV9; d_gene: TRBD2; CDR3aa: CASSVVVAGGRINEQFF; CDR3nt: TGTGCCAGCAGCGTAGTAGTAGCGGGAGGGCGTATCAATGAGCAGTTCTTC
j_gene: TRBJ2-7; abundance: -; v_gene: TRBV7-9; d_gene: TRBD1; CDR3aa: CASSVSRRDRGNEQYF; CDR3nt: TGTGCCAGCAGCGTTAGCCGCCGGGACAGGGGAAACGAGCAGTACTTC
j_gene: TRBJ1-5; abundance: -; v_gene: TRBV6-4; d_gene: -; CDR3aa: CASSDGLGQPQHF; CDR3nt: TGTGCCAGCAGTGACGGCTTGGGTCAGCCCCAGCATTTT
j_gene: TRBJ2-7; abundance: -; v_gene: TRBV6-6; d_gene: TRBD1; CDR3aa: CASNPRQGSAYEQYF; CDR3nt: TGTGCCAGCAACCCCAGACAGGGGAGTGCCTACGAGCAGTACTTC
j_gene: TRBJ2-4; abundance: -; v_gene: TRBV7-8; d_gene: -; CDR3aa: CASSSGTKGKNIQYF; CDR3nt: TGTGCCAGCAGTTCGGGAACTAAGGGCAAAAACATTCAGTACTTC
j_gene: TRBJ2-5; abundance: -; v_gene: TRBV18; d_gene: -; CDR3aa: CASSFSGIPETQYF; CDR3nt: TGTGCCAGCTCATTTTCGGGTATCCCAGAGACCCAGTACTTC
j_gene: TRBJ2-7; abundance: -; v_gene: TRBV4-1; d_gene: -; CDR3aa: CASSQDLMGHYSYEQYF; CDR3nt: TGCGCCAGCAGCCAAGACTTGATGGGGCACTACTCCTACGAGCAGTACTTC
j_gene: TRBJ1-4; abundance: -; v_gene: TRBV5-4; d_gene: -; CDR3aa: CASSRAPGTVGEKLFF; CDR3nt: TGTGCCAGCAGCCGGGCCCCCGGGACCGTGGGTGAAAAACTGTTTTTT
j_gene: TRBJ2-5; abundance: -; v_gene: TRBV10-2; d_gene: -; CDR3aa: CASVLAGTDSLATQYF; CDR3nt: TGCGCCAGCGTCCTGGCCGGGACCGACTCTCTCGCGACCCAGTACTTC
j_gene: TRBJ2-3; abundance: -; v_gene: TRBV2; d_gene: -; CDR3aa: CASNGRLGDTQYF; CDR3nt: TGTGCCAGCAACGGCCGACTTGGAGATACGCAGTATTTT
j_gene: TRBJ2-1; abundance: -; v_gene: TRBV19; d_gene: TRBD2; CDR3aa: CASSFRLAGNGEQFF; CDR3nt: TGTGCCAGTAGTTTCAGGCTAGCGGGAAATGGTGAGCAGTTCTTC
j_gene: TRBJ2-1; abundance: -; v_gene: TRBV5-5; d_gene: TRBD2; CDR3aa: CASSFSPWTSGSRSNEQFF; CDR3nt: TGTGCCAGCAGCTTCTCCCCTTGGACTAGCGGGAGCCGCTCCAATGAGCAGTTCTTC